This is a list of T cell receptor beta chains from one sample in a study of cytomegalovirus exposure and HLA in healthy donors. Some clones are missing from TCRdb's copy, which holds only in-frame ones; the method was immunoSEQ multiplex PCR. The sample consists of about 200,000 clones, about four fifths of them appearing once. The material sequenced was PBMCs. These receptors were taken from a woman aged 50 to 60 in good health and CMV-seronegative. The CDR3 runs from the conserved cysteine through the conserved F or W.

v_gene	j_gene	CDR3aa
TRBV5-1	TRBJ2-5	CASMSLGGARETQYF
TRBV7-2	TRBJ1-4	CASSNNRATNEKLFF
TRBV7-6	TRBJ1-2	CASSATQGPSNYGYTF
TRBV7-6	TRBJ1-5	CAGQTPIHQPQHF
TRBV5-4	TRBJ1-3	CASSSLQGSSGNTIYF
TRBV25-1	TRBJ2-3	CASSVTGTDTQYF
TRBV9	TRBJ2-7	CASSVGGSSYEQYF
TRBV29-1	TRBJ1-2	CSVESLLGHGYTF
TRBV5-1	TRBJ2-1	CASSLTGGYYNEQFF
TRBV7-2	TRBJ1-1	CASSFRQGRNTEAFF
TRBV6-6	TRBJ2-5	CASSYSPTRMETQYF
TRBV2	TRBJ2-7	CASRSEGADYEQYF
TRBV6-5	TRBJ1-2	CASSPRHYGYTF
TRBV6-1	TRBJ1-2	CASSEWTGPNYGYTF
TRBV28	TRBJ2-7	CASSFYYEQYF
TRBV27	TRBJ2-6	CASSSQGSGANVLTF
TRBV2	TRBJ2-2	CASSLLDRGRTGELFF
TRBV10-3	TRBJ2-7	CAISESGTGAYEQYF
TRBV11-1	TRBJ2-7	CASSLTAGAYEQYF
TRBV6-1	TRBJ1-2	CASSERGGGARGYTF
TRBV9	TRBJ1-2	CASSVDRGANYGYTF
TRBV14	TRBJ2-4	CASSQTTRTSGSRRGNIQYF
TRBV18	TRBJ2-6	CASSQVAGSSGANVLTF
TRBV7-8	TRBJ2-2	CASSLGLMNTGELFF
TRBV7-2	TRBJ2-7	CASSRDQTSGRYEQYF
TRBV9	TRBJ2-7	CASSAGDSPYEQYF
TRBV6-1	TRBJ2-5	CASSGRGGGKETQYF
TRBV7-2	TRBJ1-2	CASSLERLTNYGYTF
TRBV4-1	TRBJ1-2	CASSQRGSNYGYTF
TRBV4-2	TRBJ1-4	CASSSGRGGTTNEKLFF
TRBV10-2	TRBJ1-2	CASSDLIRTMLNNYGYTF
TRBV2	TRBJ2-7	CASSEALRTGSAEQYF
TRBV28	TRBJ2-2	CASRRREAYTGELFF
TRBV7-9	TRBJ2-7	CASSNSYEQYF
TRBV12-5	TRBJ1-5	CASGLTGASNQPQHF
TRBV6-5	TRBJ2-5	CASSPGRGRVQYF
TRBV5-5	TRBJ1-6	CASSTPMGTGDSPLHF
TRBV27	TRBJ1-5	CASSLLIGGQGPRQPQHF
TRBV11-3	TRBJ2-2	CASSLAPAGTGGELFF
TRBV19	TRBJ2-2	CASSTGTGVNTGELFF
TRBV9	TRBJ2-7	CASSIMVAGSEQYF
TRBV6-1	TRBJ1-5	CASSQRHGSDQPQHF
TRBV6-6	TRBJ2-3	CASSRAGGGTDTQYF
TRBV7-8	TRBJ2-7	CASTEGLGGRLNEQYF
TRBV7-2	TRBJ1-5	CASSFQTTGYNQPQHF
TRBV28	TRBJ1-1	CASSPDRGLRNTEAFF
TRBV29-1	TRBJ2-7	CSVPAATGSGVDF
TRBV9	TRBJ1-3	CASSGTPGSSGNTIYF
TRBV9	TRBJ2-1	CASSTLPLNNEQFF
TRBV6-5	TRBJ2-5	CASRSPRGETQYF
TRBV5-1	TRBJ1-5	CASSSARTGLSNQPQHF
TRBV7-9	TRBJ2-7	CASSRTGYEQYF
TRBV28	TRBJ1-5	CASRLQGGPQHF
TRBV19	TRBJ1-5	CASNTGLPNQPQHF
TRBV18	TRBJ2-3	CASSPINRGDTQYF
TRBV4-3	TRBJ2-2	CASSQDQVVGELFF
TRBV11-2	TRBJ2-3	CAGGWGLTDTQYF
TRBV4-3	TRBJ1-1	CASSLERGRTEAFF
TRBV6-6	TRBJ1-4	CASSYPTGSGEKLFF
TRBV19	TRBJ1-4	CASSIVGGLEKLFF